These T cell receptor beta chains were read from a single sample in a study of radiotherapy plus CTLA-4 blockade in lung cancer. TCRdb's copy holds only in-frame clones and misses some; the assay was immunoSEQ multiplex PCR. The sample lists tens of thousands of clones; over 75% were seen once. Sequencing used peripheral blood, obtained from a patient treated with radiotherapy plus ipilimumab. The origin of the receptors is a human donor with non-small cell lung cancer that progressed on radiotherapy plus ipilimumab. Both conserved end residues are part of each CDR3. D genes are given only for firm matches. Where a row states a size, it is once, few, many or the class of an expanded clone; other rows omit it.

v_call	d_call	j_call	clone_size	cdr3_aa	cdr3_nt
TRBV6-5	.	TRBJ2-1	.	CASSSWTDDNEQFF	TGTGCCAGCAGTTCATGGACAGATGACAATGAGCAGTTCTTC
TRBV18	.	TRBJ2-7	.	CASSPPGYEQYF	TGTGCCAGCTCACCTCCAGGCTACGAGCAGTACTTC
TRBV28	TRBD2	TRBJ2-7	few	CASSSPAGVWEQYF	TGTGCCAGCAGTTCACCAGCGGGGGTCTGGGAGCAGTACTTC
TRBV27	.	TRBJ1-5	.	CASRPDRTGPQHF	TGTGCCAGCAGACCAGACAGGACGGGGCCCCAGCATTTT
TRBV19	.	TRBJ2-7	.	CASSTAAGLATYEQYF	TGTGCCAGTAGTACAGCCGCGGGACTTGCTACCTACGAGCAGTACTTC
TRBV7-9	TRBD1	TRBJ2-7	.	CASRTGDGEQYF	TGTGCCAGCAGAACAGGGGACGGCGAGCAGTACTTC
TRBV6-6	.	TRBJ1-2	.	CASSYGASYGYTF	TGTGCCAGCAGTTACGGGGCAAGCTATGGCTACACCTTC
TRBV19	TRBD1	TRBJ2-1	.	CATTDRANEQFF	TGTGCCACTACGGACAGGGCTAATGAGCAGTTCTTC
TRBV11-2	TRBD1	TRBJ2-2	.	CASSFRTGGTGELFF	TGTGCCAGCAGCTTCCGGACAGGGGGGACCGGGGAGCTGTTTTTT
TRBV14	.	TRBJ2-1	.	CASRPGWGAYNEQFF	TGTGCCAGCAGACCCGGGTGGGGAGCCTACAATGAGCAGTTCTTC
TRBV5-1	TRBD2	TRBJ2-7	.	CASSLAWGLAGDLQEQYF	TGCGCCAGCAGCTTGGCCTGGGGACTAGCGGGAGACCTGCAAGAGCAGTACTTC
TRBV21-1	.	TRBJ2-2	once	CASRAGLAGHTGELFF	TGTGCCAGCCGCGCAGGACTAGCGGGACACACCGGGGAGCTGTTTTTT
TRBV2	.	TRBJ1-1	.	CASSEGAAPRRNF	TGTGCCAGCAGTGAAGGTGCGGCCCCCCGGAGGAACTTT
TRBV30	.	TRBJ1-5	.	CAWSVGQIPNQPQHF	TGTGCCTGGAGTGTAGGGCAGATCCCTAATCAGCCCCAGCATTTT
TRBV7-9	.	TRBJ2-1	.	CASSPVGGQTYNEQFF	TGTGCCAGCAGCCCAGTGGGGGGACAGACCTACAATGAGCAGTTCTTC
TRBV29-1	.	TRBJ2-5	.	CSVARGSETQYF	TGCAGCGTTGCGAGGGGATCCGAGACCCAGTACTTC
TRBV7-9	.	TRBJ1-1	.	CASSLVASKGTEAFF	TGTGCCAGCAGCTTAGTAGCGAGTAAGGGCACTGAAGCTTTCTTT
TRBV7-9	.	TRBJ2-4	.	CASSLALSLGAAKNIQYF	TGTGCCAGCAGCTTAGCGCTAAGTCTCGGGGCGGCCAAAAACATTCAGTACTTC
TRBV2	.	TRBJ2-3	.	CASGGGQLLATQYF	TGTGCCAGCGGGGGGGGACAGTTGCTAGCTACGCAGTATTTT
TRBV27	TRBD1	TRBJ1-4	once	CATAPRGMATNEKLFF	TGTGCCACTGCCCCCAGGGGGATGGCAACTAATGAAAAACTGTTTTTT
TRBV7-2	TRBD2	TRBJ2-1	.	CASSSLAGGNNEQFF	TGTGCCAGCAGCTCACTAGCGGGAGGAAACAATGAGCAGTTCTTC
TRBV4-1	TRBD2	TRBJ2-7	.	CASSRYGGESVYEQYF	TGCGCCAGCAGCCGCTACGGGGGGGAGTCCGTTTACGAGCAGTACTTC
TRBV7-9	.	TRBJ1-6	.	CASSFGHVNSPLHF	TGTGCCAGCAGCTTCGGACACGTTAATTCACCCCTCCACTTT
TRBV2	.	TRBJ2-2	few	CASSGSVELFF	TGTGCCAGCAGTGGGTCCGTGGAGCTGTTTTTT
TRBV10-3	.	TRBJ1-3	.	CAISESYINGPGNTIYF	TGTGCCATCAGTGAGTCGTACATAAACGGTCCCGGAAACACCATATATTTT
TRBV23-1	.	TRBJ2-1	once	CASSPFRSCQERSSYNEQFF	TGCGCCAGCAGTCCCTTTCGAAGCTGCCAGGAACGGAGCTCCTACAATGAGCAGTTCTTC
TRBV7-2	.	TRBJ2-7	.	CASSITGSEQYF	TGTGCCAGCAGCATTACAGGGTCCGAGCAGTACTTC
TRBV10-1	TRBD2	TRBJ2-6	.	CASMMFKRTSVDSGANVLTF	TGCGCCAGTATGATGTTCAAAAGGACTAGCGTTGACTCTGGGGCCAACGTCCTGACTTTC
TRBV23-1	TRBD1	TRBJ1-2	.	CASSYKTGGFRGYTF	TGCGCCAGCAGTTATAAGACAGGGGGATTCCGCGGCTACACCTTC
TRBV6-1	.	TRBJ2-6	once	CASTQGSGANVLTF	TGTGCCAGCACTCAGGGCTCTGGGGCCAACGTCCTGACTTTC
TRBV11-2	.	TRBJ2-3	.	CASSLVSDTQYF	TGTGCCAGCAGCTTAGTTAGTGATACGCAGTATTTT
TRBV6-5	TRBD1	TRBJ1-6	.	CASSRDRGVSPLHF	TGTGCCAGCAGTCGGGACAGGGGCGTTTCACCCCTCCACTTT
TRBV15	TRBD1	TRBJ1-2	once	CATSRGEDRGRGGYTF	TGTGCCACCAGCAGAGGGGAAGACAGGGGGCGAGGTGGCTACACCTTC
TRBV6-6	.	TRBJ2-3	.	CASSYSGAGDTQYF	TGTGCCAGCAGTTACTCCGGGGCGGGAGATACGCAGTATTTT
TRBV10-3	TRBD2	TRBJ2-3	.	CAIRPSGSTDTQYF	TGTGCCATCAGACCTAGCGGGAGCACAGATACGCAGTATTTT